This TCR beta chain emerged from a study of graft-versus-host responses after intestinal transplantation. About the research overall: Recipients received multivisceral, liver-intestinal, or isolated intestinal transplants. The study, taken as a whole, reports: Some GvH clones appeared in ileal mucosa or blood before recipient bone marrow. Allograft graft-versus-host to host-versus-graft clonal ratios ran high in patients with graft-donor T cell macrochimerism.

Clones were read by immunoSEQ multiplex PCR, and TCRdb kept only the in-frame ones, dropping some. The data contain around 67,000 clones, 84% of them singletons. Comments on this clone: Its cognate antigen is unknown.

The CDR3 is 15 residues long. The chain links TRBV21-1 to TRBJ2-1; TRBD1 is the table's D call and was not checked against the DNA. TRBV21-1 is a listed pseudogene. The specimen was unstimulated CD4+ T cells sorted from spleen or lymph node cells, collected before transplant. The TCR was taken from a human donor who was the organ donor for an intestinal transplant. The CDR3 sequence is CASSKVDRGYSEQFF. CDR3 coding DNA: TGTGCCAGCAGCAAAGTGGACAGGGGGTACAGTGAGCAGTTCTTC.